This T cell receptor beta chain was recorded in a study of blood T cell repertoires in COVID-19. Study-level information: Sites in the United States, Italy and Spain provided acute and convalescent COVID-19 samples. The cDNA or gDNA used as material had been derived from T cells, B-cell-depleted T cells, or PBMCs.

This table comes from immunoSEQ multiplex PCR, and its TCRdb copy is limited to in-frame clones, with some not included. The repertoire holds more than 150,000 clones, with 86% as singletons. V shed 2 bases and J shed 7 bases, with 8 bases lying between them. The CDR3 covers 13 residues. Germline CDR1 is SNHLY and CDR2 is FYNNEI. Material for sequencing was peripheral blood. The origin of this receptor is a man aged 18 to 30 with acute or convalescent COVID-19. The chain couples TRBV2 to TRBJ2-2; unclear D gene. CDR3 amino acids: CASSEIPRGELFF. In nucleotides, the CDR3 is TGTGCCAGCAGTGAAATCCCCCGCGGGGAGCTGTTTTTT.